The 6 T cell receptor beta chains presented below share a single source sample, sequenced in a study of blood T cells in healthy people across ages (dated by TCRdb to the mid-2010s). Library method: 5' RACE. Sequencing took place on an Illumina HiSeq 2500. A second PCR of about 6 to 12 cycles was run with a J-beta primer mix and a sample-barcoded 5' primer. Through fastp at Q25 and MiXCR, TCRdb rebuilt clones from the public reads, retaining in-frame beta chains. All rows with the same CDR3 protein become a single entry with the most common DNA and genes. The sample profile shows under 1 million distinct CDR3 sequences; under 45% of them were found once. The biggest ten clones account for around 21% of the sample. Input material: blood. These receptors originate from a man between 60 and 70 years old in good health.

This clonotype was counted between two and nine times. The chain uses TRBV12-3 or TRBV12-4 and TRBJ2-7, with TRBD2 as a possible D gene (5 bases). This CDR3 region has 13 residues. Trimming took 2 bases from V and 7 from J, leaving 12 bases between them. The CDR3 sequence is CASSLRFRGEQYF. CDR3 in DNA: TGTGCCAGCAGTTTACGGTTCCGGGGAGAGCAGTACTTC.

This clonotype was counted only a few times. V and J are TRBV12-3 or TRBV12-4 and TRBJ2-1, with TRBD1 identical over 7 bases. CDR3 size: 14 residues. V shed 10 bases and J 3 bases; nucleotides not matched to a gene: 9. Written as DNA, the CDR3 is TGTGCCACCTTGCCGGGACAGAGCTACAATGAGCAGTTCTTC. As protein: CATLPGQSYNEQFF.

As for this clonotype: This could be a read error, since a much larger clone is one nucleotide away. The V gene is TRBV7-2, the J gene TRBJ2-7, with 10 nucleotides matching TRBD2. The germline V gene has CDR1 SGHTA and CDR2 FQGNSA. The CDR3 loop spans 17 amino acids. The V segment lost 2 bases and the J segment 7 bases; nucleotides outside the gene matches: 14. The CDR3 bases are TGTGCCAGCAGCTTACTATATGGAGCGGGGGGGAAGAATGAGCAGTACTTC. Amino acids: CASSLLYGAGGKNEQYF.

This rearrangement joins TRBV9 to TRBJ2-5; the match to TRBD1 covers 7 bases. J was trimmed by 5 bases and V by 4 bases; bases with no gene match: 14. Germline CDR1 SGDLS, CDR2 YYNGEE. The CDR3 contains 16 residues. CDR3 loop: CASSPPQRTGLETQYF. CDR3 DNA: TGTGCCAGCAGCCCCCCCCAGCGGACAGGTCTGGAGACCCAGTACTTC.

This chain connects TRBV12-3 or TRBV12-4 to TRBJ1-6; 9 bases map to TRBD1. Trimming cost V 4 bases and J 5 bases; bases outside gene matches: 3. This CDR3 is 15 amino acids long. The CDR3 coding sequence is TGTGCCAGCAGTTGGGGACAGGGTAATAATTCACCCCTCCACTTT. Translation gives CASSWGQGNNSPLHF.

The chain is built from TRBV10-3 and TRBJ2-5, with TRBD1 as a possible D gene (6 bases). The germline V gene encodes CDR1 ENHRY and CDR2 SYGVKD. V was pared by 6 bases and J by 5 bases, with 16 bases between. The CDR3 is 14 amino acids. CDR3 DNA: TGTGCCATCAGGGGGGCCGGGGCTCCGGAGACCCAGTACTTC. Its protein is CAIRGAGAPETQYF.